The clone carrying this TCR beta chain was counted a few times. No antigen is known for it. A read error is likely here: a far larger clone is one base away. This specimen comes from a study of cytomegalovirus exposure and HLA in healthy donors. The study, taken as a whole, reports: Later findings reportedly placed an Asian-associated ancestry cluster below the approximately 670-donor mean for N-insertions.

Primers included in the PCR were 60 Vbeta and 13 Jbeta primers. The protocol was immunoSEQ multiplex PCR, while the TCRdb copy is restricted to in-frame clones and leaves out a portion. The sample consists of about 69,000 clones, around 74% of them appearing once. Germline CDR1 is SGDLS and CDR2 is YYNGEE. There are 13 residues in the CDR3. V dropped 4 bases and J dropped 10 bases, with 15 bases sitting between them. This TCR was recovered from a woman aged 55-69 years in good health and CMV-seropositive. Sequencing input: PBMCs. The chain uses TRBV9 and TRBJ2-1, with TRBD2 as a possible D gene (5 bases). The DNA of the CDR3 is TGTGCCAGCAGCCACCCGGGGAGTGGGGAGCAGTTCTTC. Translation: CASSHPGSGEQFF. The full variable domain, rest sourced from reference TRBV9 and TRBJ2-1, is DSGVTQTPKHLITATGQRVTLRCSPRSGDLSVYWYQQSLDQGLQFLIQYYNGEERAKGNILERFSAQQFPDLHSELNLSSLELGDSALYFCASSHPGSGEQFFGPGTRLTVL.